This TCR beta chain was profiled in a study of T cell responses to AZD1222 COVID-19 vaccine. Study-wide results and limits: The CD4 TCRs associated with vaccination extended across spike and predominated at 160-218 and 743-854. When two AZD1222 doses had been given, Spike-specific TCR breadth and depth rose. Clonal diversity was possibly underestimated; the donors were predominantly white British and more often female.

Generated by immunoSEQ multiplex PCR, the TCRdb table keeps only in-frame clones and is missing some. The top ten clones hold approximately 9.1% of a sample with 65,000 to 85,000 clones, around 89% of them seen once. A note on this clone: Its antigen remains unidentified.

This CDR3 has 13 amino acids. The germline V and J ends were trimmed by 2 bases and 4 bases, with 8 bases remaining between them. From germline, CDR1 is MNHNS and CDR2 SASEGT. Specimen: peripheral blood, collected 28 days after the second dose of the MenACWY control vaccine. The V call is TRBV6-1, the J call TRBJ1-2; D not certain. This receptor was identified in an adult who received the MenACWY meningococcal vaccine as a control. CDR3 bases: TGTGCCAGCAGTGAACGCGGGATCTATGGCTACACCTTC. It specifies CASSERGIYGYTF.